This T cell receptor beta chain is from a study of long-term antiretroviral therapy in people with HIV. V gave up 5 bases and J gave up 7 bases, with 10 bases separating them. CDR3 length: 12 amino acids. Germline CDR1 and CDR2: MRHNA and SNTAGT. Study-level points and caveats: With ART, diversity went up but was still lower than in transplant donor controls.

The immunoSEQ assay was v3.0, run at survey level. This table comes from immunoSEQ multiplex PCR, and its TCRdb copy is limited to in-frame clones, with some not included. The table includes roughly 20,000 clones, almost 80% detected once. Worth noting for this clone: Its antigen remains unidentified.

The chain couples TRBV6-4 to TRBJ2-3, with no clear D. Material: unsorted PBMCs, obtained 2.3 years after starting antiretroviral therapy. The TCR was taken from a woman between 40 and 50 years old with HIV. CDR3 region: CASSPDAYTQYF. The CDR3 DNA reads TGTGCCAGCAGTCCCGACGCTTATACGCAGTATTTT.